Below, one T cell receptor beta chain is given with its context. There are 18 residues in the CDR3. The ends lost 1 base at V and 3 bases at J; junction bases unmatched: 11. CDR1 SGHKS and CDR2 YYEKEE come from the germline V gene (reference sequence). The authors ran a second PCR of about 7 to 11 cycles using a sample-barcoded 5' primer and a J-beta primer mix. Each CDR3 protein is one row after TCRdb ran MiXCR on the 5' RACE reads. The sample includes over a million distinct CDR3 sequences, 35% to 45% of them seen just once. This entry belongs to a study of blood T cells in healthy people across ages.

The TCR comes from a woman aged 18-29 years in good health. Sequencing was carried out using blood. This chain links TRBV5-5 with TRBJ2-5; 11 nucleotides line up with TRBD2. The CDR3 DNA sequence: TGTGCCAGCAGCTTGCCCCTTAGCGGGAGGGCCCAGGAAGAGACCCAGTACTTC. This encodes CASSLPLSGRAQEETQYF.